This TCR beta chain is from a study of OX40 agonist ivuxolimab in advanced cancers. Turning to the study itself: The study reported partial responses in three patients: one hepatocellular carcinoma, two cutaneous melanoma. Study-wide results and caveats: Part of the nonresponder group also had normalized T-cell clonal expansion that was low.

The CDR3 spans 15 residues. The V and J ends lost 3 bases and 0 bases respectively, with 14 bases between them. Germline V gives CDR1 GTSNPN, CDR2 SVGIG (reference sequence). As for this clone: Antigen unknown.

The assay was immunoSEQ multiplex PCR, and TCRdb's table has in-frame clones only and misses some. The sample has 15,000 to 20,000 clones, 65% to 90% seen once. The chain links TRBV30 to TRBJ1-1; D is unresolved. The sequence was obtained from an adult with an advanced solid tumor such as melanoma, head and neck, liver or kidney cancer. The sequencing here drew on CD4+ or CD8+ T cells sorted from blood, taken in a trial of the OX40 agonist ivuxolimab. CDR3 region: CAWRPRQLMNTEAFF. The DNA for the CDR3 is TGTGCCTGGAGACCTCGGCAGCTCATGAACACTGAAGCTTTCTTT. Combining the CDR3 with reference TRBV30 and TRBJ1-1 gives the whole variable domain SQTIHQWPATLVQPVGSPLSLECTVEGTSNPNLYWYRQAAGRGLQLLFYSVGIGQISSEVPQNLSASRPQDRQFILSSKKLLLSDSGFYLCAWRPRQLMNTEAFFGQGTRLTVV.